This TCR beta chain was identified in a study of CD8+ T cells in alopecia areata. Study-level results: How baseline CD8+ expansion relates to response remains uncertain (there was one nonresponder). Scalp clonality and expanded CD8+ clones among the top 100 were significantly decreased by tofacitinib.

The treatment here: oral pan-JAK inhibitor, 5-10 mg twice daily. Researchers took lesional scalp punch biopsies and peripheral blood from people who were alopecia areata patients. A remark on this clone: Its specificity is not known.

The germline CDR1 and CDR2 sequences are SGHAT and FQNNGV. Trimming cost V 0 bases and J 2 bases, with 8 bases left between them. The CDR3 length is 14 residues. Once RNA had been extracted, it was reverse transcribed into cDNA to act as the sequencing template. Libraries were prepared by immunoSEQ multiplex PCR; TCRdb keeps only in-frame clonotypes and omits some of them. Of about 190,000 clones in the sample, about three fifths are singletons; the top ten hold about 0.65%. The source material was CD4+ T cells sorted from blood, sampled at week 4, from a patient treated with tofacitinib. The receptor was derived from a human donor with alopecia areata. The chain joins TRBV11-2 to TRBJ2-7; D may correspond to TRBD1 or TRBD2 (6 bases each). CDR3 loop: CASSLDRGPYEQYF. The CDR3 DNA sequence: TGTGCCAGCAGCTTAGATCGGGGGCCCTACGAGCAGTACTTC.